The TCR beta chain described here comes from a study of OX40 agonist ivuxolimab in advanced cancers. Study-wide findings and caveats: Also showing low normalized T-cell clonal expansion were some of the nonresponders. Both blood CD4+ and CD8+ T cells showed clonal growth by week 6 at 0.1 to 3.0 mg/kg.

The V gene's germline CDR1 is SGHRS and CDR2 YFSETQ. The J segment lost 7 bases and the V segment lost 0 bases, leaving 1 base of the junction unmatched. This CDR3 has 14 residues. As regards this clone: Its target is unknown.

Sampling of blood occurred at baseline, cycle 4 day 1, and cycle 7 day 1. Only in-frame clones appear in the TCRdb table, and some are missing; sequencing was by immunoSEQ multiplex PCR. The data show around 35,000 clones, with nearly 80% seen just once and around 13% held by the top ten. The specimen comprised CD4+ or CD8+ T cells sorted from blood, sampled in a trial of the OX40 agonist ivuxolimab. The clonotype comes from an adult with an advanced solid tumor such as melanoma, head and neck, liver or kidney cancer. The chain couples TRBV5-1 to TRBJ1-6; TRBD1 matches at 7 bases. As DNA, the CDR3 is TGCGCCAGCAGCTTGGGGGACAGCAATTCACCCCTCCACTTT. This codes for CASSLGDSNSPLHF. Supplemented by reference TRBV5-1 and TRBJ1-6, the full variable domain reads KAGVTQTPRYLIKTRGQQVTLSCSPISGHRSVSWYQQTPGQGLQFLFEYFSETQRNKGNFPGRFSGRQFSNSRSEMNVSTLELGDSALYLCASSLGDSNSPLHFGNGTRLTVT.